This section outlines one T cell receptor beta chain sequence together with its context. The target antigen is unknown. Clones were sequenced by immunoSEQ multiplex PCR, and TCRdb holds only the in-frame ones, with some missing. In the table there are over 35,000 clones, 80% of which are singletons. The data belong to a study of OX40 agonist ivuxolimab in advanced cancers. The overall study: A diagnosis of hepatocellular carcinoma, melanoma, renal cell or head and neck cancer was present in dose-escalation patients.

Study-level results: With doses of 0.1-3.0 mg/kg, partial responders showed among the lowest clonal expansion. It was not determined which antigens were specifically recognized by the peripheral T cells that had undergone clonal expansion.

Germline CDR1 SGHNT, CDR2 YYREEE (reference sequence). This CDR3 spans 17 amino acids. V lost 1 base to trimming and J lost 7 bases; unmatched junction nucleotides: 11. Sequences were derived from CD4+ or CD8+ T cells sorted from blood, sampled in a trial of the OX40 agonist ivuxolimab. This chain connects TRBV5-4 to TRBJ2-1, with 10 bases identical to TRBD2. This clonotype was sampled from an adult with an advanced solid tumor such as melanoma, head and neck, liver or kidney cancer. CDR3 coding DNA: TGTGCCAGCAGCTTGACCCTAAGCGGGGGGGGTGGAAATGAGCAGTTCTTC. Its translation: CASSLTLSGGGGNEQFF.